This passage covers 5 T cell receptor beta chains from one sample sequenced in a study of response to subunit inactivated influenza vaccine. In TCRdb, the RT-PCR reads were re-called with MiXCR into one record per CDR3 protein. The table includes about 620,000 distinct CDR3 sequences, 10% to 12% detected once. These records were also assigned to another study, of T cells expressing NK-cell markers. That work states: UMIs were included in TCR beta cDNA generated by 5'RACE template switching.

The sequenced sample was PBMCs from blood, obtained on the day of vaccination. The source is a man aged 50 or older who received an inactivated influenza vaccine.

Only a few counts were recorded for this clonotype. The chain has TRBV4-3 and TRBJ2-3; D is unclear. The germline CDR1 and CDR2 sequences are LGHNA and YSLEER. This CDR3 is 13 amino acids long. The ends were cut back, 1 base at V and 13 bases at J, with 15 bases in the middle. The CDR3: CASSQGVGGREYF. The CDR3 DNA sequence: TGCGCCAGCAGCCAAGGTGTAGGCGGACGGGAGTATTTT.

The genes are TRBV7-8 and TRBJ1-5; D unresolved. This CDR3 has 13 residues. Germline lookup yields CDR1 SGHVS and CDR2 FQNEAQ. V lost 5 bases and J 6 bases, leaving 11 bases between the germline ends. The CDR3 loop is CASSLSVPQPQHF. Here the CDR3 DNA reads TGTGCCAGCAGCCTATCGGTACCTCAGCCCCAGCATTTT.

The table lists this clonotype with a few counts. The DNA for the CDR3 is TGTGCCAGCAGTTTATTCCGTATCCGGGAGCAGTACTTC. Translation gives CASSLFRIREQYF. The chain uses TRBV12-3 or TRBV12-4 and TRBJ2-7; unclear D gene. The V gene lost 2 bases and the J gene lost 7 bases, with 12 bases spanning the gap. There are 13 residues in the CDR3.

V and J are TRBV6-2 or TRBV6-3 and TRBJ2-1, with 12 positions matching TRBD2. From germline, CDR1 is MNHEY and CDR2 SVGEGT. The V and J ends lost 5 bases and 8 bases, in that order; junction bases with no gene match: 1. This CDR3 contains 13 residues. CDR3 DNA: TGTGCCAGCAGTCTAGCGGGAGGGTATGAGCAGTTCTTC. It yields the protein CASSLAGGYEQFF.

The V gene is TRBV20-1, the J gene TRBJ2-3; 8 bases are a match to TRBD2. Germline trimming cut 5 bases from V and 2 bases from J; bases unmatched to any gene: 6. Germline CDR1 and CDR2: DFQATT and SNEGSKA (reference sequence). The CDR3 runs to 14 residues. CDR3 protein: CSASRGGFTDTQYF. The CDR3 bases are TGCAGTGCTTCCCGGGGGGGCTTCACAGATACGCAGTATTTT.